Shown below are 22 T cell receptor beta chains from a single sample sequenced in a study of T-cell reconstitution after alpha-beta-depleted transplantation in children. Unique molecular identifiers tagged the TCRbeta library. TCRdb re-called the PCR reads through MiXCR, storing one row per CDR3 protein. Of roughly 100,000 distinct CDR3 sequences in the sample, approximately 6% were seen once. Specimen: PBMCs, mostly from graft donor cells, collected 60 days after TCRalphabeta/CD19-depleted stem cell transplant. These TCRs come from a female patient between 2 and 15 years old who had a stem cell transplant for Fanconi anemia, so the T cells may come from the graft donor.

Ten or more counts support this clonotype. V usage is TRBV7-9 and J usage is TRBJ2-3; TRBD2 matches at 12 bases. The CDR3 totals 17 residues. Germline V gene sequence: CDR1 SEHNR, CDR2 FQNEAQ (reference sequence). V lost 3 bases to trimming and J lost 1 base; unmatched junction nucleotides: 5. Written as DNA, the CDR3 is TGTGCCAGCAGCTTTAGACTAGCGGGAGCGGGCACAGATACGCAGTATTTT. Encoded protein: CASSFRLAGAGTDTQYF.

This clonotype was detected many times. The CDR3 DNA is TGTGCCAGCAGTTTCCAGGGGGCTAGCTACAATGAGCAGTTCTTC. Translating it yields CASSFQGASYNEQFF. The J gene is TRBJ2-1, the V gene TRBV12-3 or TRBV12-4; 8 bases map to TRBD1. Trimming at V came to 3 bases and at J to 3 bases, leaving 4 bases not matched to a gene. The CDR3 loop spans 15 amino acids.

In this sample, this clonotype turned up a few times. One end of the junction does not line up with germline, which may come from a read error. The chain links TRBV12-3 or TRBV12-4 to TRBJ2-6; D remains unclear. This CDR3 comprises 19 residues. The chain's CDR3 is CAFCLVTVPKGSRANVLTF. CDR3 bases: TGTGCCTTCTGTTTAGTAACAGTCCCCAAGGGCTCTAGGGCCAACGTCCTGACTTTC.

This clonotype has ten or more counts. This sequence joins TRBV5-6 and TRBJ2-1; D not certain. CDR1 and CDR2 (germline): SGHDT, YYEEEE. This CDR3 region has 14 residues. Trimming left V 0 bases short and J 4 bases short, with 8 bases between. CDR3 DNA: TGTGCCAGCAGCTTGGGCGGCTGGTACAATGAGCAGTTCTTC. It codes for CASSLGGWYNEQFF.

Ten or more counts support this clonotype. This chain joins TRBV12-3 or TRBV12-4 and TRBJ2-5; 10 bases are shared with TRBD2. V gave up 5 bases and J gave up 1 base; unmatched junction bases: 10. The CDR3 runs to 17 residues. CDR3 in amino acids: CASSIKAGGPVQETQYF. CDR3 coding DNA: TGTGCCAGCAGTATAAAAGCGGGAGGGCCAGTCCAAGAGACCCAGTACTTC.

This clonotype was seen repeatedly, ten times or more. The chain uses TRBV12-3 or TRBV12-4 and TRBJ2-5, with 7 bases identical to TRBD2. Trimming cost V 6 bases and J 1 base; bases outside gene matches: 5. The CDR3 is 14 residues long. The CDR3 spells CASSHRLAQETQYF. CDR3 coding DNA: TGTGCCAGCAGCCATAGACTAGCCCAAGAGACCCAGTACTTC.

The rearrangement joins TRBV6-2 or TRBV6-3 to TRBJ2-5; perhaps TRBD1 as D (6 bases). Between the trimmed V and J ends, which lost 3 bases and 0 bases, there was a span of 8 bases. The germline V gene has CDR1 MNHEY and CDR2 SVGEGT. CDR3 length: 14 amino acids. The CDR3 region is CASSYWGHQETQYF. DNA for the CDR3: TGTGCCAGCAGTTATTGGGGGCACCAAGAGACCCAGTACTTC.

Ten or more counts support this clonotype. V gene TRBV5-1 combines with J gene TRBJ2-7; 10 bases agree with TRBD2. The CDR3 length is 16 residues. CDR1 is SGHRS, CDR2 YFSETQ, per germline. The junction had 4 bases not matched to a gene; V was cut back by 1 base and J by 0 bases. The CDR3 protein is CASSLRTSGGSYEQYF. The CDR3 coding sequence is TGCGCCAGCAGCTTGCGGACTAGCGGAGGCTCCTACGAGCAGTACTTC.

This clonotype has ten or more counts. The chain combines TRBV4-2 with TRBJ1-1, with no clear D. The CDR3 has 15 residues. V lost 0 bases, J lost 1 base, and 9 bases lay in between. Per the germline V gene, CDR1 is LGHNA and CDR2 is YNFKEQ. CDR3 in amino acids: CASSQDPPGNTEAFF. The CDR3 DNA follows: TGTGCCAGCAGCCAAGATCCCCCAGGGAACACTGAAGCTTTCTTT.

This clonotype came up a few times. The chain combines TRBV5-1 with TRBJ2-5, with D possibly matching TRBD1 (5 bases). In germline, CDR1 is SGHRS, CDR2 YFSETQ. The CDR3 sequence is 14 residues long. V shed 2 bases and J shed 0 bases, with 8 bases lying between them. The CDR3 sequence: CASSFQGNQETQYF. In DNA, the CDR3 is TGCGCCAGCAGCTTCCAGGGTAACCAAGAGACCCAGTACTTC.

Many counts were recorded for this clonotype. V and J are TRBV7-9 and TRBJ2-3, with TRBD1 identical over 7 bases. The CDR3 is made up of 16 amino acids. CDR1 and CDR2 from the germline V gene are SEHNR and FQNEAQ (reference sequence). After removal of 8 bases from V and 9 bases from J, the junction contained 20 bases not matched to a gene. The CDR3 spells CASFGDRPPGGATQYF. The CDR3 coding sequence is TGTGCCAGCTTTGGGGACAGACCCCCGGGTGGGGCGACGCAGTATTTT.

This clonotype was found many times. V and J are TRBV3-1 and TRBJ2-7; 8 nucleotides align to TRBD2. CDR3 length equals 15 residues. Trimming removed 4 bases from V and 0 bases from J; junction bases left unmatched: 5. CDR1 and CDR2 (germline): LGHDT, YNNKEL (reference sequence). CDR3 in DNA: TGTGCCAGCAGCCCCCGACTAGCGCGCTCCTACGAGCAGTACTTC. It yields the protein CASSPRLARSYEQYF.

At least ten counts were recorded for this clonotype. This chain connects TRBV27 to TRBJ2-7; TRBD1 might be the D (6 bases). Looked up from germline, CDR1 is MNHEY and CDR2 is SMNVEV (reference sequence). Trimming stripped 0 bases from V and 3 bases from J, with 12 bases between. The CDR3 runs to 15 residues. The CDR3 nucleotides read TGTGCCAGCAGTTTATCGGGCAGGGGCAACTACGAGCAGTACTTC. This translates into CASSLSGRGNYEQYF.

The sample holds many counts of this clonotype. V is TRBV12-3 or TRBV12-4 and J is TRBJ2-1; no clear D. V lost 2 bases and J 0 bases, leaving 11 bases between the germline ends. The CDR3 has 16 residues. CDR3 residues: CASSLFPVRSYNEQFF. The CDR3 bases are TGTGCCAGCAGTTTATTCCCCGTCCGCTCCTACAATGAGCAGTTCTTC.

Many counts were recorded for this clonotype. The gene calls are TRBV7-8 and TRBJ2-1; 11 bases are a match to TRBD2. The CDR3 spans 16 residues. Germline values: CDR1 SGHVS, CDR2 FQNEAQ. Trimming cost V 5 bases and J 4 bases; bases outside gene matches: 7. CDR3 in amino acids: CASSHPGLAVYNEQFF. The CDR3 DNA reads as TGTGCCAGCAGCCATCCGGGACTAGCGGTGTACAATGAGCAGTTCTTC.

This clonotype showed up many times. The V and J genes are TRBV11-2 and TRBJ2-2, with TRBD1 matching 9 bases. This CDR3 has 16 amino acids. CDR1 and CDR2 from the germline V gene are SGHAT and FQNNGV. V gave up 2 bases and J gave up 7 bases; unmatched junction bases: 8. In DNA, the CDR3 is TGTGCCAGCAGCTTAACCTTCAACAGGGGGCGCGGGGAGCTGTTTTTT. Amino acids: CASSLTFNRGRGELFF.

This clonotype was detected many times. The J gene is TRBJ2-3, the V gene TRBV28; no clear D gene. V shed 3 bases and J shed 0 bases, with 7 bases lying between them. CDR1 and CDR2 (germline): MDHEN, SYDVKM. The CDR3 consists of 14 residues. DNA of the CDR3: TGTGCCAGCAGTTTTCGGACCAGCACAGATACGCAGTATTTT. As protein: CASSFRTSTDTQYF. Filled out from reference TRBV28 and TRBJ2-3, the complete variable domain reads DVKVTQSSRYLVKRTGEKVFLECVQDMDHENMFWYRQDPGLGLRLIYFSYDVKMKEKGDIPEGYSVSREKKERFSLILESASTNQTSMYLCASSFRTSTDTQYFGPGTRLTVL.

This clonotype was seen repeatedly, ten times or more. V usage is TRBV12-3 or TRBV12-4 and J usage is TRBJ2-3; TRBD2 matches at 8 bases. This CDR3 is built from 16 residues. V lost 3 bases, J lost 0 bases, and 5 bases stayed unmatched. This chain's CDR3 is CASSFKAGASTDTQYF. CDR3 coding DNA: TGTGCCAGCAGTTTCAAAGCGGGGGCGAGCACAGATACGCAGTATTTT.

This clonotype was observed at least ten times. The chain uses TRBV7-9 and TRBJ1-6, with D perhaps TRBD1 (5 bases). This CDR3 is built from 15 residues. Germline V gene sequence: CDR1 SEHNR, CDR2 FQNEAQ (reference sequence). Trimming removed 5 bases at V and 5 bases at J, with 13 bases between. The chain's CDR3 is CASSPPVGDNSPLHF. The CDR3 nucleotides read TGTGCCAGCAGCCCCCCTGTAGGGGATAATTCACCCCTCCACTTT. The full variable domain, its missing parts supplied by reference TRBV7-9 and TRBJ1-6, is DTGVSQNPRHKITKRGQNVTFRCDPISEHNRLYWYRQTLGQGPEFLTYFQNEAQLEKSRLLSDRFSAERPKGSFSTLEIQRTEQGDSAMYLCASSPPVGDNSPLHFGNGTRLTVT.

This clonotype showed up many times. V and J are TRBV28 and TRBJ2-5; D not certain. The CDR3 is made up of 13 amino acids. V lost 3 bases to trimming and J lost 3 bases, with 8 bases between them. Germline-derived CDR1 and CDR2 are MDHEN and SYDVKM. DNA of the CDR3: TGTGCCAGCAGTTTCACACTGGAAGAGACCCAGTACTTC. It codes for CASSFTLEETQYF.

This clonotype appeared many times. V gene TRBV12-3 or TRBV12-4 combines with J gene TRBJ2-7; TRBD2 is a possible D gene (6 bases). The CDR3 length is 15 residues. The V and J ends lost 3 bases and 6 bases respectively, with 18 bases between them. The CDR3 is CASSFARDSHFEQYF. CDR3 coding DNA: TGTGCCAGCAGTTTCGCGCGGGACTCCCATTTCGAGCAGTACTTC.

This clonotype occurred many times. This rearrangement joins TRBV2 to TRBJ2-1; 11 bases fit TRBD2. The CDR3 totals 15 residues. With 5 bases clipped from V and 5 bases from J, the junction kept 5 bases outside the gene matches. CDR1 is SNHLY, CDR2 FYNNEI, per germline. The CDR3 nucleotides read TGTGCCAGCAGTTATAGCGGGAGGGCCCACAATGAGCAGTTCTTC. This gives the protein CASSYSGRAHNEQFF.